The sequence of this T cell receptor (beta chain) was determined in a study of blood T cells in healthy people across ages. General study findings and limits: Diversity estimated from one million T cells was considered an underestimate.

Details on this clonotype: Its antigen is unknown.

V was pared by 0 bases and J by 2 bases, with 17 bases between. This CDR3 is built from 18 residues. The germline V gene encodes CDR1 LGHDT and CDR2 YNNKEL (reference sequence). The second PCR ran roughly 7 to 12 cycles with a sample-barcoded 5' primer and J-beta primers. Using its own MiXCR run on the 5' RACE reads, TCRdb lists one record per CDR3 protein. The repertoire consists of about a million distinct CDR3 sequences, with more than 30% occurring once and the leading ten covering less than 15%. V is TRBV3-1 and J is TRBJ2-1; D not resolved. Sequenced sample: blood. The receptor was derived from a man aged 18 to 35 in good health. This chain's CDR3 is CASSQDLVGLGTYNEQFF. In DNA, the CDR3 is TGTGCCAGCAGCCAAGATCTCGTAGGGTTAGGTACCTACAATGAGCAGTTCTTC.